The 14 T cell receptor beta chains below all came from one sample that was sequenced in a study of T cell responses to AZD1222 COVID-19 vaccine. Generated by immunoSEQ multiplex PCR, the TCRdb table keeps only in-frame clones and is missing some. Altogether around 150,000 clones are present, about 92% being singletons, with the ten largest covering 3.3%. The starting material was peripheral blood, obtained 28 days after the second AZD1222 dose. The origin of the receptors is an adult who received the AZD1222 COVID-19 vaccine.

This clone was counted a few times. This chain joins TRBV11-3 and TRBJ2-7; no reliable D call. This CDR3 is 11 amino acids long. The germline V and J ends were trimmed by 4 bases and 4 bases, with 5 bases remaining between them. Germline loops: CDR1 SGHNT, CDR2 YENEEA. The CDR3 nucleotides are TGTGCCAGCAGCTATATTTACGAGCAGTACTTC. Translated, it gives CASSYIYEQYF.

The CDR3 region has the DNA TGCGCCAGCAGCCAATTCCTCGGGCAGGTTACCTACGAGCAGTACTTC. Its translation: CASSQFLGQVTYEQYF. V usage is TRBV4-1 and J usage is TRBJ2-7, with unresolved D. The V and J ends lost 2 bases and 2 bases respectively, with 16 bases between them. Germline assignment: CDR1 MGHRA and CDR2 YSYEKL. The CDR3 is 16 residues long.

The chain links TRBV27 to TRBJ1-4, with 8 bases identical to TRBD1. Germline CDR1 and CDR2: MNHEY and SMNVEV (reference sequence). Trimming at V came to 5 bases and at J to 7 bases, leaving 12 bases not matched to a gene. The CDR3 spans 16 residues. CDR3 sequence: CASSLGQGRSGEKLFF. The CDR3 coding sequence is TGTGCCAGCAGTCTAGGACAGGGACGAAGTGGTGAAAAACTGTTTTTT. The full variable domain, in which reference TRBV27 and TRBJ1-4 provide the parts outside the CDR3, is EAQVTQNPRYLITVTGKKLTVTCSQNMNHEYMSWYRQDPGLGLRQIYYSMNVEVTDKGDVPEGYKVSRKEKRNFPLILESPSPNQTSLYFCASSLGQGRSGEKLFFGSGTQLSVL.

This clone was recorded only once. This chain connects TRBV7-2 to TRBJ2-7; no clear D gene. The germline gives CDR1 SGHTA, CDR2 FQGNSA. The CDR3 consists of 12 residues. V lost 4 bases and J 0 bases, leaving 4 bases between the germline ends. CDR3 in amino acids: CASSSSSYEQYF. CDR3 coding DNA: TGTGCCAGCAGCTCGAGCTCCTACGAGCAGTACTTC.

The gene calls are TRBV29-1 and TRBJ2-1, with TRBD2 identical over 9 bases. Germline V gives CDR1 SQVTM, CDR2 ANQGSEA. The CDR3 has 15 residues. With 7 bases clipped from V and 5 bases from J, the junction kept 12 bases outside the gene matches. The CDR3 DNA follows: TGCAGCGCCTCGGTTGGGACTAGCAGTGACAATGAGCAGTTCTTC. Its translation: CSASVGTSSDNEQFF.

In this sample, this clone turned up a few times. The rearrangement joins TRBV5-1 to TRBJ2-3; the D is unclear. Trimming cost V 7 bases and J 0 bases, with 15 bases left between them. The germline CDR1 and CDR2 sequences are SGHRS and YFSETQ. This CDR3 contains 15 residues. CDR3 coding DNA: TGCGCCAGCGGTACTGGATGGTCAAGCACAGATACGCAGTATTTT. Translating it yields CASGTGWSSTDTQYF.

The chain carries TRBV5-1 and TRBJ2-2, with D perhaps assigned TRBD1 or TRBD2 (5 bases each). CDR1 is SGHRS and CDR2 is YFSETQ in the germline V gene. CDR3 size: 17 residues. Deletions cut 0 bases from V and 0 bases from J, with 12 bases between. CDR3 in amino acids: CASSLAVGASNTGELFF. For the CDR3, the DNA is TGCGCCAGCAGCTTGGCCGTCGGGGCTTCGAACACCGGGGAGCTGTTTTTT.

The CDR3 is CASSSNRDYNTGELFF. CDR3 in DNA: TGTGCCAGCAGCTCCAACAGGGACTACAACACCGGGGAGCTGTTTTTT. The V gene is TRBV5-4, the J gene TRBJ2-2; a possible D gene is TRBD2 (7 bases). Deletions cut 3 bases from V and 2 bases from J, with 14 bases between. The CDR3 is made up of 16 amino acids. From germline, CDR1 is SGHNT and CDR2 YYREEE (reference sequence).

The chain carries TRBV6-2 or TRBV6-3 and TRBJ1-1, with D hard to call. The CDR3 spans 15 residues. The V end was cut by 0 bases, the J end by 2 bases, with 10 bases between. CDR1 is MNHEY, CDR2 SVGEGT, per germline. The CDR3 DNA follows: TGTGCCAGCAGTTACTCGCAAGGGCTAAACACTGAAGCTTTCTTT. Translation: CASSYSQGLNTEAFF.

The chain recombines TRBV14 with TRBJ2-3; the D gene is possibly TRBD2 (5 bases). Trimming took off 6 bases at V and 1 base at J, with 8 bases between the two ends. Germline V lookup: CDR1 SGHDN, CDR2 FVKESK. The CDR3 covers 13 residues. CDR3 region: CASSSDRTDTQYF. In DNA, the CDR3 is TGTGCCAGCAGTAGCGATCGCACAGATACGCAGTATTTT.

For this clone: Sequence at one end of the junction differs from germline and may be a read error. The chain combines TRBV19 with TRBJ1-2; D not resolved. Germline CDR1 LNHDA, CDR2 SQIVND (reference sequence). The CDR3 is 10 residues long. The CDR3 loop is CASRGGFPAF. In DNA, the CDR3 is TGTGCCAGTAGAGGAGGGTTCCCCGCCTTC.

The V gene is TRBV5-4, the J gene TRBJ1-1; tentative D call: TRBD1 (6 bases). The length of the CDR3 is 12 residues. Germline assignment: CDR1 SGHNT and CDR2 YYREEE (reference sequence). The ends were cut back, 0 bases at V and 13 bases at J, with 13 bases in the middle. In nucleotides, the CDR3 is TGTGCCAGCAGCTTGGACAGGGTCCGGGGTTTCTTT. Protein sequence: CASSLDRVRGFF.

V usage is TRBV14 and J usage is TRBJ2-5; 7 nucleotides agree with TRBD1. Germline V lookup: CDR1 SGHDN, CDR2 FVKESK. The V gene end was trimmed by 4 bases and the J gene end by 2 bases; junction bases not matched to a gene: 4. The CDR3 loop spans 14 amino acids. The CDR3 nucleotides are TGTGCCAGCAGCCCATTGACAGGGCAAGAGACCCAGTACTTC. This encodes CASSPLTGQETQYF. Using reference TRBV14 and TRBJ2-5 for the parts outside the CDR3, the full variable domain is EAGVTQFPSHSVIEKGQTVTLRCDPISGHDNLYWYRRVMGKEIKFLLHFVKESKQDESGMPNNRFLAERTGGTYSTLKVQPAELEDSGVYFCASSPLTGQETQYFGPGTRLLVL.

V usage is TRBV21-1 and J usage is TRBJ2-7; TRBD2 reflects the table's D call only, with no check against the DNA. TRBV21-1 is recorded as a pseudogene. This CDR3 contains 18 residues. The CDR3 DNA reads as TGTGCCAGCAGCCGAGGGAGCAGGACCGGGACTAGCGGCTACGAGCAGTACTTC. Protein product: CASSRGSRTGTSGYEQYF.